One and the same sample provided the 5 T cell receptor beta chains below, sequenced in a study of human T cells and chemical hapten exposure. Time point in this sample: healthy volunteer bleed at 6 weeks. Total RNA was extracted from unfractionated whole blood. Using its own MiXCR run on the RACE reads, TCRdb lists one record per CDR3 protein. This table holds under 90,000 distinct CDR3 sequences, about 9% found once. Specimen: whole blood. The receptors stem from a male donor in good health. Some clones in this sample may be carry-over from other donors' samples.

This clonotype was recorded at least ten times. The chain has TRBV29-1 and TRBJ1-1, with 10 bases identical to TRBD1. The CDR3 totals 12 residues. The germline gives CDR1 SQVTM, CDR2 ANQGSEA. The trim removed 6 bases at V and 4 bases at J, leaving 2 bases unmatched. CDR3 nucleotide sequence: TGCAGCGTGGGGACAGGGGTCACTGAAGCTTTCTTT. Protein: CSVGTGVTEAFF.

The V and J genes are TRBV5-6 and TRBJ1-1; D not certain. The CDR3 contains 12 residues. Trimming removed 1 base from V and 8 bases from J, with 9 bases in between. From germline, CDR1 is SGHDT and CDR2 YYEEEE. The CDR3 loop is CASSLFGREAFF. CDR3 bases: TGTGCCAGCAGCTTGTTCGGGCGCGAAGCTTTCTTT.

This sequence joins TRBV4-1 and TRBJ2-7; D might be TRBD2 (5 bases). The length of the CDR3 is 15 residues. Deletions cut 4 bases from V and 2 bases from J, with 15 bases between. CDR1 and CDR2 from the germline V gene are MGHRA and YSYEKL. The CDR3 sequence: CASSPAAGLTYEQYF. In nucleotides, the CDR3 is TGCGCCAGCAGCCCCGCGGCGGGCCTTACCTACGAGCAGTACTTC.

This clonotype appeared a few times. The V call is TRBV29-1, the J call TRBJ2-5; 9 positions agree with TRBD1. CDR1 and CDR2 (germline): SQVTM, ANQGSEA. The V segment lost 3 bases and the J segment 3 bases; nucleotides outside the gene matches: 5. The CDR3 sequence is 14 residues long. CDR3 loop: CSVEGQGNEETQYF. The CDR3 DNA reads TGCAGCGTTGAGGGACAGGGAAATGAAGAGACCCAGTACTTC.

V is TRBV24-1 and J is TRBJ2-1; 7 positions agree with TRBD1. The CDR3 loop spans 14 amino acids. CDR1 KGHDR and CDR2 SFDVKD come from the germline V gene. The trim removed 3 bases at V and 4 bases at J, leaving 2 bases unmatched. CDR3 bases: TGTGCCACCAGTGATCCGGGACAGTACAATGAGCAGTTCTTC. Its translation is CATSDPGQYNEQFF.